A single sample is the source of the 20 T cell receptor beta chains below, sequenced in a study of blood T cell repertoires in COVID-19. Generated by immunoSEQ multiplex PCR, the TCRdb table keeps only in-frame clones and is missing some. The sample shows a few hundred thousand clones, roughly 85% of them seen only once. The specimen sequenced was PBMCs or T cells enriched from blood (not recorded which). The receptors were sampled from a man aged 25-40 years who had recovered from COVID-19.

The V and J genes are TRBV7-9 and TRBJ2-3; D is uncertain. The germline V and J ends were trimmed by 6 bases and 3 bases, with 16 bases remaining between them. Looked up from germline, CDR1 is SEHNR and CDR2 is FQNEAQ (reference sequence). The CDR3 is 15 amino acids. The CDR3 DNA reads TGTGCCAGCAGTCCCCTAGTAATCCGGACAGATACGCAGTATTTT. Translation: CASSPLVIRTDTQYF.

V gene TRBV7-2 combines with J gene TRBJ2-7; 7 nucleotides line up with TRBD1. Germline CDR1 reads SGHTA; CDR2 reads FQGNSA. This CDR3 is built from 14 residues. J gave up 0 bases and V 4 bases, and 3 bases lay outside the gene matches. DNA for the CDR3: TGTGCCAGCAGCTCATCAGGGGGCTCCTACGAGCAGTACTTC. Its translation: CASSSSGGSYEQYF.

The chain has TRBV14 and TRBJ1-3, with 8 bases that match TRBD1. Per germline, CDR1 SGHDN and CDR2 FVKESK. V shed 5 bases, J shed 5 bases, and the junction held 14 bases outside the gene matches. The CDR3 extends over 17 amino acids. Here the CDR3 reads CASSSRLGTGGRNTIYF. In DNA form, the CDR3 reads TGTGCCAGCAGCTCCCGCCTTGGTACAGGGGGAAGAAACACCATATATTTT.

Worth noting for this clone: Other nucleotide sequences from this sample produce the same CDR3. The chain carries TRBV2 and TRBJ2-3; 7 bases agree with TRBD2. The CDR3 extends over 14 amino acids. Germline lookup yields CDR1 SNHLY and CDR2 FYNNEI. V shed 4 bases, J shed 1 base, and the junction held 2 bases outside the gene matches. In nucleotides, the CDR3 is TGTGCCAGCAGTGCTAGCGGACGCACAGATACGCAGTATTTT. Encoded protein: CASSASGRTDTQYF.

V and J are TRBV11-3 and TRBJ2-5; 7 bases are shared with TRBD1. V was clipped by 8 bases and J by 4 bases; unmatched bases: 7. The CDR3 loop spans 13 amino acids. The germline V gene encodes CDR1 SGHNT and CDR2 YENEEA. The CDR3 region has the DNA TGTGCCAGCTCCCGACAGGGAAGAGAGACCCAGTACTTC. Protein product: CASSRQGRETQYF.

The V and J genes are TRBV2 and TRBJ2-5, with 7 bases lining up with TRBD1. The ends lost 7 bases at V and 2 bases at J; junction bases unmatched: 4. The germline CDR1 and CDR2 sequences are SNHLY and FYNNEI. The CDR3 spans 13 residues. The CDR3 coding sequence is TGTGCCAGCACGGGACAGCCTCAAGAGACCCAGTACTTC. Protein sequence: CASTGQPQETQYF.

The chain links TRBV13 to TRBJ2-4, with TRBD2 as a possible D gene (7 bases). The CDR3 is made up of 12 amino acids. Deletions cut 5 bases from V and 13 bases from J, with 15 bases between. Germline values: CDR1 PRHDT, CDR2 FYEKMQ (reference sequence). CDR3 region: CASSPGEGVQYF. The CDR3 DNA reads as TGTGCCAGCAGCCCAGGGGAGGGAGTACAGTACTTC.

The V gene is TRBV4-1, the J gene TRBJ2-3; 10 bases are a match to TRBD2. In germline, CDR1 is MGHRA, CDR2 YSYEKL. The V segment lost 4 bases and the J segment 2 bases; nucleotides outside the gene matches: 6. There are 16 residues in the CDR3. As DNA, the CDR3 is TGCGCCAGCAGCCCGCTAGCGGGGGTGTCCACAGATACGCAGTATTTT. Translating it yields CASSPLAGVSTDTQYF.

The V call is TRBV25-1, the J call TRBJ1-6; D not certain. The ends were cut back, 5 bases at V and 10 bases at J, with 12 bases in the middle. Germline CDR1 MGHDK, CDR2 SYGVNS. The CDR3 has 13 amino acids. The CDR3 sequence: CASSSSSGSPLHF. The DNA of the CDR3 is TGTGCCAGCAGTTCCAGTTCCGGGTCACCCCTCCACTTT.

For the CDR3, the DNA is TGTGCCTCCAATTTCGCTGGTAACAGGGCTTCCACAGATACGCAGTATTTT. Its translation: CASNFAGNRASTDTQYF. The rearrangement links TRBV9 to TRBJ2-3; tentatively, D is TRBD1 (6 bases). Trimming pared 10 bases from V and 2 bases from J, leaving 26 bases between. Germline V gene lookup returns CDR1 SGDLS and CDR2 YYNGEE. The CDR3 is 17 residues long.

This chain links TRBV4-2 with TRBJ2-1; a possible D gene is TRBD2 (6 bases). The CDR3 has 15 amino acids. V was pared by 3 bases and J by 7 bases, with 16 bases between. Looked up from germline, CDR1 is LGHNA and CDR2 is YNFKEQ. This chain's CDR3 is CASSQDYYVENEQFF. DNA for the CDR3: TGTGCCAGCAGCCAGGACTATTATGTGGAGAATGAGCAGTTCTTC.

The CDR3 reads CASSSGAGGPTSTDTQYF. In DNA, the CDR3 is TGTGCCAGCAGCTCGGGAGCGGGGGGCCCGACTAGCACAGATACGCAGTATTTT. V is TRBV5-4 and J is TRBJ2-3, with 9 bases aligning to TRBD2. V lost 3 bases and J lost 0; bases outside the gene matches: 11. Germline lookup yields CDR1 SGHNT and CDR2 YYREEE (reference sequence). The CDR3 runs 18 residues.

CDR3 amino acids: CASSEESGEISPLHF. The CDR3 DNA follows: TGTGCCAGCAGTGAAGAGTCAGGGGAGATTTCACCCCTCCACTTT. The rearrangement joins TRBV2 to TRBJ1-6, with a possible D match to TRBD1 (6 bases). CDR1 is SNHLY and CDR2 is FYNNEI in the germline V gene. V gave up 1 base and J gave up 9 bases, with 13 bases separating them. CDR3 length: 15 residues.

This clone was recorded only once. This sequence joins TRBV2 and TRBJ1-5; perhaps TRBD1 as D (5 bases). This CDR3 has 15 residues. Trimming removed 5 bases at V and 0 bases at J, with 11 bases between. CDR1 and CDR2 from the germline V gene are SNHLY and FYNNEI. The CDR3 coding sequence is TGTGCCAGCAGTCATGACAGACCTAGCAATCAGCCCCAGCATTTT. It yields the protein CASSHDRPSNQPQHF.

This rearrangement joins TRBV27 to TRBJ1-1, with D possibly being TRBD1 (5 bases). Between the trimmed V and J ends, which lost 5 bases and 0 bases, there was a span of 10 bases. The CDR3 has 14 residues. CDR1 is MNHEY, CDR2 SMNVEV, per germline (reference sequence). In nucleotides, the CDR3 is TGTGCCAGCAGTAGGCGGGGGTTGAACACTGAAGCTTTCTTT. Its translation is CASSRRGLNTEAFF.

V is TRBV19 and J is TRBJ1-6, with 7 bases fitting TRBD1. Germline CDR1 LNHDA, CDR2 SQIVND (reference sequence). Trimming took 5 bases from V and 6 from J; bases not matched to a gene: 7. This CDR3 comprises 15 residues. CDR3 in amino acids: CASSWTGDFNSPLHF. The CDR3 DNA reads TGTGCCAGTAGTTGGACAGGAGACTTTAATTCACCCCTCCACTTT.

This chain links TRBV6-5 with TRBJ1-1; D uncertain. The germline V and J ends were trimmed by 8 bases and 3 bases, with 10 bases remaining between them. This CDR3 contains 12 residues. The V gene's germline CDR1 is MNHEY and CDR2 SVGAGI. The CDR3 DNA sequence: TGTGCCAGCGCCTCACCAGACACTGAAGCTTTCTTT. Its protein product is CASASPDTEAFF.

V is TRBV10-1 and J is TRBJ2-3; 7 positions match TRBD2. The J segment lost 4 bases and the V segment lost 2 bases, leaving 12 bases of the junction unmatched. CDR3 size: 17 residues. The germline CDR1 and CDR2 sequences are WNHNN and SYGVQD (reference sequence). CDR3 sequence reads: CASSETGRSGASDTQYF. CDR3 nucleotides: TGCGCCAGCAGTGAGACGGGGAGGAGCGGGGCTTCAGATACGCAGTATTTT.

The V and J genes are TRBV7-9 and TRBJ2-1, with 9 bases matching TRBD2. The CDR3 sequence is 14 residues long. CDR1 and CDR2 (germline): SEHNR, FQNEAQ (reference sequence). Unmatched junction bases numbered 4, after V lost 7 bases and J lost 3 bases. The CDR3: CASNAGGLYNEQFF. The CDR3, as DNA: TGTGCCAGCAACGCGGGGGGGCTCTACAATGAGCAGTTCTTC. Together with reference TRBV7-9 and TRBJ2-1, the CDR3 gives the full variable domain: DTGVSQNPRHKITKRGQNVTFRCDPISEHNRLYWYRQTLGQGPEFLTYFQNEAQLEKSRLLSDRFSAERPKGSFSTLEIQRTEQGDSAMYLCASNAGGLYNEQFFGPGTRLTVL.

The rearrangement joins TRBV6-5 to TRBJ2-2, with 8 bases matching TRBD1. V gave up 6 bases and J gave up 7 bases; unmatched junction bases: 10. Germline values: CDR1 MNHEY, CDR2 SVGAGI. The CDR3 runs 15 residues. The CDR3 region has the DNA TGTGCCAGCAGGGGGGACAGGACGGTAGGCGGGGAGCTGTTTTTT. This sequence encodes CASRGDRTVGGELFF.